This is a list of T cell receptor beta chains from one sample in a study of cytomegalovirus exposure and HLA in healthy donors. Clones were read by immunoSEQ multiplex PCR, and TCRdb kept only the in-frame ones, dropping some. Of 150,000 to 200,000 clones listed, more than 70% are singletons. Sequenced: PBMCs. Receptor source: a woman aged 18-30 years in good health and CMV-seronegative. Each CDR3 is given with its conserved first and last residue. The D gene is left open where the match is weak. Some rows have no size entry. The others give once, few or many, or a class for an expanded clone.

J gene	V gene	D gene	clone size	CDR3 DNA	CDR3 protein
TRBJ1-1	TRBV19	NA	NA	TGTGCCAGTAGTGTCGGTTTTACCCGCGACACTGAAGCTTTCTTT	CASSVGFTRDTEAFF
TRBJ1-5	TRBV11-3	NA	few	TGTGCCAGCAGCCCGGACGGGGAAAATCAGCCCCAGCATTTT	CASSPDGENQPQHF
TRBJ2-7	TRBV6-5	TRBD1	once	TGTGCCAGCGGACAGGGTCTCTCCTACGAGCAGTACTTC	CASGQGLSYEQYF
TRBJ1-2	TRBV30	NA	few	TGTGCCTGGAGTCCCCGACAGGACTATGGCTACACCTTC	CAWSPRQDYGYTF
TRBJ1-1	TRBV6-5	NA	NA	TGTGCCAGCAGTTACGGTACTTACGGTGAAGCTTTCTTT	CASSYGTYGEAFF
TRBJ1-2	TRBV13	NA	NA	TGTGCCAGCAGCTTAGGGCTGGATGGTTTCGGACAGACTAACTATGGCTACACCTTC	CASSLGLDGFGQTNYGYTF
TRBJ2-5	TRBV11-1	TRBD1	once	TGTGCCAGCAGCTCCGGGGACAGGCGCGAAGAGACCCAGTACTTC	CASSSGDRREETQYF
TRBJ2-1	TRBV18	TRBD1	once	TGTGCCAGCTCACCCCCGCGAGGGGACAGGGTGGTCAATGAGCAGTTCTTC	CASSPPRGDRVVNEQFF
TRBJ2-1	TRBV29-1	TRBD2	NA	TGCAGCGAGCGGGAGGGCTCCGGTGAGCAGTTCTTC	CSEREGSGEQFF
TRBJ1-2	TRBV2	TRBD1	few	TGTGCCAGCAGGGGACAGTCTTATGGCTACACCTTC	CASRGQSYGYTF
TRBJ1-5	TRBV5-1	TRBD1	NA	TGCGCCAGCAGCCAGACAGGGGGGAATCAGCCCCAGCATTTT	CASSQTGGNQPQHF
TRBJ2-5	TRBV5-6	NA	few	TGTGCCAGCAGCGCAGATCAAGAGACCCAGTACTTC	CASSADQETQYF
TRBJ2-3	TRBV30	NA	NA	TGTGCCTGGAAAGGAGGCCGGGATACGCAGTATTTT	CAWKGGRDTQYF
TRBJ2-5	TRBV5-1	TRBD1	NA	TGCGCCAGCAGCGACAGGGAAGGGGGAGAGACCCAGTACTTC	CASSDREGGETQYF